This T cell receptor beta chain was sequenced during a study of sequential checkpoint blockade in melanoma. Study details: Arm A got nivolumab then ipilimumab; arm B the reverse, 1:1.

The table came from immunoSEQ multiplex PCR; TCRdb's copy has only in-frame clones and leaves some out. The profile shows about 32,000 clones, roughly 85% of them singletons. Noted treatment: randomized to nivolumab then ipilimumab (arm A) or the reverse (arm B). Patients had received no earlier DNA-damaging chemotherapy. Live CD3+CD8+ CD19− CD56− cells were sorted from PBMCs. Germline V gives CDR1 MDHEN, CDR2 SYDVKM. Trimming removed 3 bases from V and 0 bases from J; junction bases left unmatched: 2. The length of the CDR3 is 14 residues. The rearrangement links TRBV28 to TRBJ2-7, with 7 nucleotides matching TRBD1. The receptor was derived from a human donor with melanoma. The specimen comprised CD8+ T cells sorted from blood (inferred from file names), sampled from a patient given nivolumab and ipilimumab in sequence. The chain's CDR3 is CASSFRGYSYEQYF. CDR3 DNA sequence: TGTGCCAGCAGTTTCAGGGGGTACTCCTACGAGCAGTACTTC.